Listed below are T cell receptor beta chains from one sample, sequenced in a study of cytomegalovirus exposure and HLA in healthy donors. Profiled with immunoSEQ multiplex PCR; TCRdb holds only in-frame clones, not every one. The sample has around 84,000 clones, more than 60% seen once. The source material was PBMCs. The receptors shown here come from a human donor in good health. Each CDR3 is given with its conserved first and last residue. The order of the fields is J gene, V gene, CDR3 protein.

TRBJ2-2,TRBV19,CASKTVTSGGLTGELFF
TRBJ1-1,TRBV7-9,CSSTVMNTEAFF
TRBJ1-1,TRBV7-9,CASSLGEKAFF
TRBJ2-3,TRBV27,CASSPLTGDTDTQYF
TRBJ2-1,TRBV7-8,CASSPPTSVGSHEQFF
TRBJ1-1,TRBV29-1,CSVSDRGQSEAFF
TRBJ1-5,TRBV6-5,CASRSGQGSQPQHF
TRBJ2-2,TRBV9,CASSVGGAGELFF
TRBJ2-1,TRBV2,CASSVTQEALQFF
TRBJ2-1,TRBV27,CASSLTSGGAGGEQFF
TRBJ2-1,TRBV5-4,CASSGNYVSEQFF
TRBJ2-3,TRBV5-5,CASTFRGGPSTDTQYF
TRBJ2-1,TRBV4-1,CASSHRLAVYNEQFF
TRBJ2-7,TRBV1,CTRTRGRLAAPYEQYF
TRBJ2-1,TRBV18,CASSPSYEQFF
TRBJ2-3,TRBV7-9,CASSLELAEADTQYF
TRBJ1-1,TRBV18,CASSLGQGGNTEAFF
TRBJ2-3,TRBV5-4,CASSRGPDTQYF
TRBJ2-7,TRBV6-5,CASSYSGGPSSYEQYF
TRBJ2-7,TRBV5-4,CASSYNGEEHEQYF
TRBJ2-1,TRBV6-1,CASSESSGGANEQFF
TRBJ2-1,TRBV10-3,CAISDTTASNEQFF
TRBJ2-5,TRBV7-9,CASSLGTGIAAQYF
TRBJ1-2,TRBV4-3,CASSQDMGEHGYTF
TRBJ2-1,TRBV5-6,CASSLQGREQFF
TRBJ2-1,TRBV19,CASSLYPPRSSYNEQFF
TRBJ1-2,TRBV4-3,CASSRTGTNYGYTF
TRBJ1-2,TRBV11-2,CASGTGVGGYTF
TRBJ2-2,TRBV7-9,CASSLARYTGELFF
TRBJ1-6,TRBV7-9,CASSSGQGQNSPLHF
TRBJ1-4,TRBV19,CASTPGVAEATGNEKLFF
TRBJ2-3,TRBV11-2,CASSRRLAGSTDTQYF
TRBJ1-2,TRBV19,CASSIASDYGYTF
TRBJ2-1,TRBV5-1,CASSQGQGYNEQFF
TRBJ1-5,TRBV19,CASSIQGVQPQHF
TRBJ1-6,TRBV11-2,CASSPRTGGSSYNSPLHF
TRBJ1-2,TRBV5-4,CASSLEPGQWDGYTF
TRBJ2-1,TRBV4-1,CASSQRTDNEQFF
TRBJ2-7,TRBV5-1,CASSWTGSPDYEQYF
TRBJ1-5,TRBV19,CASSPGGNQPQHF
TRBJ2-2,TRBV2,CASSRDRDIGELFF
TRBJ1-6,TRBV14,CASSHAGTGSSYNSPLHF
TRBJ1-1,TRBV10-3,CAISESGGGSEAFF
TRBJ2-4,TRBV11-2,CASSFGTENIQYF
TRBJ2-7,TRBV7-2,CASSKGLAGGTYEQYF
TRBJ1-6,TRBV5-1,CASSLSGQVSPLHF
TRBJ2-5,TRBV5-1,CALAVAGGRETQYF
TRBJ2-7,TRBV6-5,CASSADRSGVYEQYF
TRBJ2-5,TRBV6-1,CASSGFSGGGETQYF
TRBJ2-7,TRBV19,CASSITGAYEQYF
TRBJ1-2,TRBV5-4,CASSLNRGGGNYGYTF
TRBJ2-3,TRBV9,CASSVEGTGSDTQYF
TRBJ1-4,TRBV6-1,CASSGAVGGGEKLFF
TRBJ1-2,TRBV29-1,CSVDQGSYGYTF
TRBJ2-2,TRBV18,CASSPLNLGRLTGELFF
TRBJ2-2,TRBV4-2,CASSQEEYITGELFF